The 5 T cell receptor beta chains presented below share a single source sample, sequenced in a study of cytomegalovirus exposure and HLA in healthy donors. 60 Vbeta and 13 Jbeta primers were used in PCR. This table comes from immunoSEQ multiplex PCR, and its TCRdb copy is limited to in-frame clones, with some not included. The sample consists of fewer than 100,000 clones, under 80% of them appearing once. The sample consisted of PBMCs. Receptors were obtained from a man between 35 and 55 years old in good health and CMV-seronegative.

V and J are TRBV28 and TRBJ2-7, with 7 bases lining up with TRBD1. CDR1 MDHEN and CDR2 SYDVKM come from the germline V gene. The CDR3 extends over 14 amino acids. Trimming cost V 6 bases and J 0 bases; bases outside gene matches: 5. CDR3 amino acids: CASRAGGSSYEQYF. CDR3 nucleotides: TGTGCCAGCAGGGCAGGGGGAAGCTCCTACGAGCAGTACTTC. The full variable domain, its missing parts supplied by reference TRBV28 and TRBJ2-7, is DVKVTQSSRYLVKRTGEKVFLECVQDMDHENMFWYRQDPGLGLRLIYFSYDVKMKEKGDIPEGYSVSREKKERFSLILESASTNQTSMYLCASRAGGSSYEQYFGPGTRLTVT.

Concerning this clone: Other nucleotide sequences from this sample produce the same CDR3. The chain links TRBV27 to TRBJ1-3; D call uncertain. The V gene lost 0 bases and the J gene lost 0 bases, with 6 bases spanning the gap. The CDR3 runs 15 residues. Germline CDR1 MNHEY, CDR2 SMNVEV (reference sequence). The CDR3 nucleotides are TGTGCCAGCAGTTTATCAGCGAGCTCTGGAAACACCATATATTTT. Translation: CASSLSASSGNTIYF.

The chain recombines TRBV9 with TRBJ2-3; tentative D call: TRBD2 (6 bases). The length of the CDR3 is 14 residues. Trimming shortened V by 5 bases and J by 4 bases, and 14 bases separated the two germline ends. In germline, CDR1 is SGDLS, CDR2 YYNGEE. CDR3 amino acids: CASRGRDSPDTQYF. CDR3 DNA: TGTGCCAGCAGAGGCAGGGACTCTCCAGATACGCAGTATTTT.

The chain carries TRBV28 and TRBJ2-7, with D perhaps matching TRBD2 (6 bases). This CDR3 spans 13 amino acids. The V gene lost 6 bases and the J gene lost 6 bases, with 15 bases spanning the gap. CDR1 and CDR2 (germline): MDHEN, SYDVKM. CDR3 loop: CASRTGDGGEQYF. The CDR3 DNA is TGTGCCAGCAGGACGGGGGACGGCGGCGAGCAGTACTTC.

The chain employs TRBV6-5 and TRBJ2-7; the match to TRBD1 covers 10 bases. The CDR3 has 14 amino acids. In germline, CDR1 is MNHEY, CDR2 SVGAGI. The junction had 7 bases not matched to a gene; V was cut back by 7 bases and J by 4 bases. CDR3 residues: CASTDRGPPYEQYF. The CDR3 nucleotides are TGTGCCAGCACCGACAGGGGGCCCCCGTACGAGCAGTACTTC.